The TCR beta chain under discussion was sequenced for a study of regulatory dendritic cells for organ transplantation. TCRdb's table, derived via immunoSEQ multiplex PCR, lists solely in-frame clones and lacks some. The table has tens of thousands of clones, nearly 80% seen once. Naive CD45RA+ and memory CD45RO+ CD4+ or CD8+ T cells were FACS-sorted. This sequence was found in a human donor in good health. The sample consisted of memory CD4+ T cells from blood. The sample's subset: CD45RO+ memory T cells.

CDR3: CAISASREQYF. The CDR3 DNA reads TGTGCCATCAGTGCGTCTAGGGAGCAGTACTTC. The chain uses TRBV10-3 and TRBJ2-7; no clear D gene. Looked up from germline, CDR1 is ENHRY and CDR2 is SYGVKD. V dropped 4 bases and J dropped 7 bases, with 8 bases sitting between them. The CDR3 spans 11 residues.